The next 2 T cell receptor beta chains were all read from a single sample in a study of OX40 agonist ivuxolimab in advanced cancers. Generated by immunoSEQ multiplex PCR, the TCRdb table keeps only in-frame clones and is missing some. The repertoire includes roughly 100,000 clones, over 75% of them detected once, and 3.5% to 4% sits in the top ten. Sequences were derived from CD4+ or CD8+ T cells sorted from blood, sampled in a trial of the OX40 agonist ivuxolimab. These receptors came from an adult with an advanced solid tumor such as melanoma, head and neck, liver or kidney cancer.

This clone occurred once. The V gene is TRBV7-2, the J gene TRBJ2-3, with 8 bases lining up with TRBD2. CDR3 length: 17 amino acids. J lost 3 bases, V lost 1 base, and 9 bases had no gene match. The germline CDR1 and CDR2 sequences are SGHTA and FQGNSA. The CDR3 spells CASSLVFPSGRTDTQYF. CDR3 in DNA: TGTGCCAGCAGCTTAGTCTTCCCTAGCGGGCGTACAGATACGCAGTATTTT.

The rearrangement uses TRBV18 and TRBJ1-6; D remains ambiguous. This CDR3 is built from 14 residues. Germline values: CDR1 KGHSH, CDR2 LQKENI. Trimming took 2 bases from V and 8 from J, leaving 10 bases between them. CDR3 sequence: CASSPGGRYSPLHF. Written as DNA, the CDR3 is TGTGCCAGCTCACCAGGCGGCAGGTATTCACCCCTCCACTTT.